The rows below give T cell receptor beta chains drawn from one sample of a study of blood T cell repertoires in COVID-19. Sequencing was performed with immunoSEQ multiplex PCR; in TCRdb, only in-frame clones are kept and a portion is missing. This sample has some 180,000 clones; approximately 80% occur once, and the top ten carry roughly 14%. The specimen was peripheral blood. The receptors here all came from a man aged 45-65 years who had recovered from COVID-19. CDR3s include the opening cysteine and the closing phenylalanine or tryptophan. D genes are given only for firm matches. Clone size is shown for a subset of rows, as once, few, many or a class of expanded clone.

cdr3_length,clone_size,j_call,d_call,v_call,cdr3_nt,cdr3_aa
16,-,TRBJ2-3,TRBD2,TRBV5-4,TGTGCCAGCAGTTTAGGACTAGATGATAGCACAGATACGCAGTATTTT,CASSLGLDDSTDTQYF
15,-,TRBJ2-7,-,TRBV9,TGTGCCAGCAGCCCATCCTCCTATGCAAACTACGAGCAGTACTTC,CASSPSSYANYEQYF
13,few,TRBJ2-1,-,TRBV19,TGTGCCAGTACTCCGCTGGGGAGCAATGAGCAGTTCTTC,CASTPLGSNEQFF
12,once,TRBJ1-2,-,TRBV7-8,TGTGCCAGCAGCATTCCAGACTATGGCTACACCTTC,CASSIPDYGYTF
15,-,TRBJ1-6,-,TRBV7-2,TGTGCCAGCAGCTTAGGTGACAAGTATAATTCACCCCTCCACTTT,CASSLGDKYNSPLHF
14,-,TRBJ2-7,TRBD1,TRBV29-1,TGCAGCGTTGAAGATCGGACAGGGGCCTACGAGCAGTACTTC,CSVEDRTGAYEQYF
11,few,TRBJ2-7,TRBD1,TRBV6-6,TGTGCTACAGGGGGTAGGGTCGAGCAGTACTTC,CATGGRVEQYF
15,-,TRBJ1-2,TRBD1,TRBV18,TGTGCCAGCTCACCGTCACAGGGGGGAAACTATGGCTACACCTTC,CASSPSQGGNYGYTF
16,few,TRBJ1-4,TRBD1,TRBV28,TGTGCCAGCAGTTTCATCCAGGGACAGGGAATAGAAAAACTGTTTTTT,CASSFIQGQGIEKLFF
15,-,TRBJ2-7,TRBD1,TRBV7-2,TGTGCCAGCAGCTTAGCCGGGACAGGGGGCCTCGAGCAGTACTTC,CASSLAGTGGLEQYF